These T cell receptor beta chains were read from a single sample in a study of T cells in Graves' hyperthyroidism and ophthalmopathy. TCRdb called the multiplex PCR reads again in MiXCR, with one record for every CDR3 protein. This sample has under 450,000 distinct CDR3 sequences, with approximately 15% found just once. The sample was blood. Receptor source: a woman under 30 with Graves' hyperthyroidism. CDR3s include the opening cysteine and the closing phenylalanine or tryptophan. The order of the fields is clone size, J gene, D gene, V gene, CDR3 protein, CDR3 DNA. D genes are given only for firm matches. Size tells how often a clone was seen (once, few, many) or the class of an expanded clone, and some rows leave it out.

few	TRBJ2-2	TRBD2	TRBV11-3	CASSGTSGGTGELFF	TGTGCCTCTTCCGGGACTAGCGGGGGGACCGGGGAGCTGTTTTTT
many	TRBJ1-4	-	TRBV2	CASSELPLGEKLFF	TGTGCCAGCAGTGAGCTGCCGCTGGGAGAAAAACTGTTTTTT
many	TRBJ2-3	-	TRBV9	CASGRWDSQQDTQYF	TGTGCCAGCGGTCGATGGGATTCTCAACAAGATACGCAGTATTTT
many	TRBJ2-7	TRBD2	TRBV9	CASSRAAGGFYEQYF	TGTGCCAGCTCCCGAGCAGCGGGGGGGTTCTACGAGCAGTACTTC
many	TRBJ2-1	-	TRBV29-1	CSVVAGGFAIRSENGRYYNEQFF	TGCAGCGTTGTGGCAGGGGGGTTTGCAATTAGATCCGAAAATGGGCGTTACTACAATGAGCAGTTCTTC
many	TRBJ2-7	-	TRBV19	CATSTDYYEQYF	TGTGCCACTTCGACAGATTACTACGAGCAGTACTTC
many	TRBJ2-5	-	TRBV7-2	CASSLGGAWETQYF	TGTGCCAGCAGCTTAGGGGGGGCTTGGGAGACCCAGTACTTC
-	TRBJ2-1	-	TRBV25-1	CASSEYCGLNEQFF	TGTGCCAGCAGTGAATATTGCGGGTTAAATGAGCAGTTCTTC
-	TRBJ1-1	-	TRBV28	CASSGRAYNTEAFF	TGTGCCAGCAGTGGCAGGGCATATAACACTGAAGCTTTCTTT
many	TRBJ2-7	-	TRBV6-1	CASGGGNVGGEQYF	TGTGCCAGCGGCGGAGGGAACGTGGGTGGGGAGCAGTACTTC
many	TRBJ2-6	-	TRBV5-1	CASSLSGPRSGANVLTF	TGCGCCAGCAGCTTGAGTGGTCCGCGCTCTGGGGCCAACGTCCTGACTTTC
many	TRBJ2-3	-	TRBV10-3	CAISGVHSTDTQYF	TGTGCCATCAGTGGGGTCCATAGCACAGATACGCAGTATTTT
many	TRBJ2-5	TRBD2	TRBV6-1	CASKREGPETQYF	TGTGCCAGCAAGAGGGAGGGCCCAGAGACCCAGTACTTC
-	TRBJ2-7	TRBD2	TRBV9	CASSGGGSYEQYF	TGTGCCAGCAGCGGGGGGGGGTCCTACGAGCAGTACTTC
few	TRBJ1-3	-	TRBV19	CASSKGAGNTIYF	TGTGCCAGTAGTAAAGGGGCTGGAAACACCATATATTTT
many	TRBJ2-3	-	TRBV12-3/TRBV12-4	CASTDRWSDTQYF	TGTGCCAGCACCGACCGCTGGTCAGATACGCAGTATTTT
many	TRBJ2-7	TRBD2	TRBV12-3/TRBV12-4	CASSFLAGAGEQYF	TGTGCCAGCAGTTTTTTAGCGGGGGCCGGGGAGCAGTACTTC
-	TRBJ1-5	-	TRBV19	CATQTGGNQPQHF	TGTGCCACTCAAACAGGAGGGAATCAGCCCCAGCATTTT
few	TRBJ2-1	TRBD2	TRBV19	CASSIQRGVGSEQFF	TGTGCCAGTAGTATACAGCGGGGTGTTGGTAGTGAGCAGTTCTTC
-	TRBJ1-6	-	TRBV9	CASSGRARYSPLHF	TGTGCCAGCAGCGGCCGGGCCCGATATTCACCCCTCCACTTT